This TCR beta chain emerged from a study of blood T cell repertoires in COVID-19. For the study at large: The samples span acute and convalescent COVID-19 from the United States, Italy and Spain. Nucleic acid was either cDNA or gDNA, and it came from T cells, B-cell-depleted T cells, or PBMCs.

The CDR3 is 15 residues long. Germline loops: CDR1 SGHAT, CDR2 FQNNGV. V shed 5 bases and J shed 2 bases, with 14 bases lying between them. This clone was seen once. Produced via immunoSEQ multiplex PCR; TCRdb's table is partial and in-frame only. The data show about 200,000 clones, around nine tenths seen once. V and J are TRBV11-2 and TRBJ2-3; the D gene is possibly TRBD2 (6 bases). This TCR came from a man younger than 30 with active or convalescent COVID-19. The sequenced material came from peripheral blood. This CDR3 reads CASSVEGLNTDTQYF. The CDR3 DNA is TGTGCCAGCAGCGTTGAGGGACTCAACACAGATACGCAGTATTTT.